Shown below are 6 T cell receptor beta chains from a single sample sequenced in a study of Tregs in tolerant kidney transplant recipients. Recipients received nonmyeloablative bone marrow transplants from related graft donors, with transient mixed chimerism. Data came from immunoSEQ multiplex PCR; TCRdb stores just in-frame clones and leaves some out. The listing records under 35,000 clones. The sequenced sample was CD4+ T cells from blood (PBMCs), obtained 24 months after the transplant. Receptor source: a human patient who received a combined kidney and bone marrow transplant. The graft donor may have given rise to some T cells.

In the case of this clone: The sequenced fragment ends 3 residues before the CDR3 boundary, so the rest is inferred from the germline J gene. The rearrangement joins TRBV2 to TRBJ1-5, with TRBD1 identical over 8 bases. The V gene's germline CDR1 is SNHLY and CDR2 FYNNEI. V lost 8 bases to trimming and J lost 5 bases; unmatched junction nucleotides: 8. The CDR3 runs 14 residues. CDR3 amino acids: CASAGGAWDQPQHF. CDR3 bases read: TGTGCCAGCGCAGGGGGCGCTTGGGATCAGCCC. Full variable domain (rest looked up from reference TRBV2 and TRBJ1-5): EPEVTQTPSHQVTQMGQEVILRCVPISNHLYFYWYRQILGQKVEFLVSFYNNEISEKSEIFDDQFSVERPDGSNFTLKIRSTKLEDSAMYFCASAGGAWDQPQHFGDGTRLSIL.

A remark on this clone: The missing CDR3 end, 3 residues past where the read stops, is filled in from the germline J gene. The chain combines TRBV20-1 with TRBJ2-5, with 14 bases fitting TRBD2. Unmatched junction bases numbered 7, after V lost 5 bases and J lost 2 bases. The germline V gene has CDR1 DFQATT and CDR2 SNEGSKA (reference sequence). This CDR3 is built from 16 residues. The CDR3 bases that were read are TGCAGTGCTCCCCGGACTAGCGGGAGGATTCAAGAGACC. Its protein product is CSAPRTSGRIQET. The full CDR3 protein is CSAPRTSGRIQETQYF.

As to this clone: The read ends 3 residues early relative to the CDR3; the germline J gene fills the gap. This sequence joins TRBV20-1 and TRBJ2-1, with unresolved D. Trimming took 5 bases from V and 8 from J, leaving 13 bases between them. The CDR3 is 12 amino acids. CDR1 is DFQATT, CDR2 SNEGSKA, per germline (reference sequence). CDR3 in amino acids: CSAPNLVDEQFF. The sequenced part of the CDR3 DNA is TGCAGTGCTCCGAACTTAGTCGATGAG.

A word on this clone: Read sequence stops 3 residues before the CDR3 end, and the germline J gene provides the missing end. V usage is TRBV2 and J usage is TRBJ2-1, with 9 bases fitting TRBD1. CDR3 size: 14 residues. Germline-derived CDR1 and CDR2 are SNHLY and FYNNEI. The CDR3 protein is CATMGDRALNEQFF. CDR3 DNA, as far as it was read: TGTGCGACCATGGGGGACAGGGCATTGAATGAG.

A word on this clone: The read halts 3 residues ahead of the CDR3 end, with the missing end drawn from the germline J gene. This chain links TRBV7-6 with TRBJ1-3; D is unclear. The CDR3 spans 15 residues. V lost 0 bases and J lost 0, with 6 bases in between. Germline V gives CDR1 SGHVS, CDR2 FNYEAQ. CDR3 amino acids: CASSLALSSGNTIYF. The DNA read from the CDR3 is TGTGCCAGCAGCTTAGCGCTCAGCTCTGGAAACACC.

A note on this clone: The read halts 3 residues ahead of the CDR3 end, with the missing end drawn from the germline J gene. The chain links TRBV2 to TRBJ2-2; 8 bases are shared with TRBD1. The CDR3 consists of 14 residues. Trimming cost V 7 bases and J 7 bases; bases outside gene matches: 8. From germline, CDR1 is SNHLY and CDR2 FYNNEI. The sequenced part of the CDR3 DNA is TGTGCCAGCACCGAGACAGGGGCGGTCGGGGAG. The encoded protein is CASTETGAVGE. The whole CDR3 sequence is CASTETGAVGELFF.